The entry below describes one T cell receptor (beta chain). These data originate in a study of blood T cell repertoires in COVID-19. Study summary: Donors in the United States, Italy and Spain gave samples during acute or convalescent COVID-19.

Per the original data handling: Amplification from reference gene primers served as the basis for estimated nucleated cell counts. Method: immunoSEQ multiplex PCR; TCRdb's copy keeps in-frame clones and lacks some. For V, J and clone size, that table is used; D and trimming come from the DNA. The sample records tens of thousands of clones, roughly 80% being singletons. There are 10 residues in the CDR3. Germline trimming cut 8 bases from V and 8 bases from J; bases unmatched to any gene: 0. Looked up from germline, CDR1 is SNHLY and CDR2 is FYNNEI. Sample: peripheral blood. The chain joins TRBV2 to TRBJ2-1; TRBD2 matches 7 bases. The clonotype was recovered from a woman in her sixties or seventies with acute or convalescent COVID-19. The CDR3 sequence: CASGRDEQFF. CDR3 sequence (DNA): TGTGCCAGCGGGAGGGATGAGCAGTTCTTC.